Listed below are T cell receptor beta chains from one sample, sequenced in a study of T-cell memory formation after mild COVID-19. TCRdb re-called the 5' RACE reads with MiXCR, one entry per CDR3 protein. Among roughly 280,000 distinct CDR3 sequences listed, around 15% were seen once. Input material: PBMCs or a T cell subset sorted from them (not recorded which). The receptors here all came from a man younger than 35 who had mild COVID-19 (a few samples of this study predate the infection). Cell type and time point are not known. CDR3s include the opening cysteine and the closing phenylalanine or tryptophan. The D gene is left open where the match is weak. Clone size is stated in some rows and not others, as once, few, many or a class when expanded.

v_gene	d_gene	abundance	j_gene	CDR3aa	CDR3nt
TRBV3-1	.	.	TRBJ2-5	CASSPRRRVYLETQYF	TGTGCCAGCAGCCCTAGACGAAGGGTCTATCTAGAGACCCAGTACTTC
TRBV5-1	.	few	TRBJ2-1	CASSLREGTPYNEQFF	TGCGCCAGCAGCTTACGAGAGGGGACCCCCTACAATGAGCAGTTCTTC
TRBV7-2	.	.	TRBJ1-2	CASSLAPGGNYGYTF	TGTGCCAGCAGCTTAGCCCCTGGCGGGAACTATGGCTACACCTTC
TRBV2	.	.	TRBJ1-4	CASRSTVGNEKLFF	TGTGCCAGCCGATCGACGGTGGGGAATGAAAAACTGTTTTTT
TRBV4-2	.	.	TRBJ2-3	CASSHPWETSSTDTQYF	TGTGCCAGCAGCCATCCTTGGGAGACTAGTTCCACAGATACGCAGTATTTT
TRBV6-1	TRBD1	few	TRBJ2-7	CASNRQGYEQYF	TGTGCCAGCAACCGACAGGGTTACGAGCAGTACTTC
TRBV7-2	.	few	TRBJ1-2	CASSSDATGGYTF	TGTGCCAGCAGCTCAGACGCTACAGGGGGCTACACCTTC
TRBV7-2	TRBD1	few	TRBJ1-5	CASSAQGNSNQPQHF	TGTGCCAGCAGCGCACAGGGGAATAGCAATCAGCCCCAGCATTTT
TRBV10-3	TRBD2	.	TRBJ2-5	CAIRSVLAGGPGETQYF	TGTGCCATCAGGAGCGTACTAGCGGGGGGCCCTGGGGAGACCCAGTACTTC
TRBV7-2	TRBD2	few	TRBJ2-1	CASNLLAGPHNEQFF	TGTGCCAGCAATCTACTAGCGGGGCCGCACAATGAGCAGTTCTTC
TRBV6-6	.	few	TRBJ1-4	CASSQTSGNEKLFF	TGTGCCAGCAGTCAAACTTCAGGGAATGAAAAACTGTTTTTT
TRBV20-1	TRBD1	few	TRBJ1-2	CSASDRGGYGYTF	TGCAGTGCTAGCGACAGGGGTGGCTATGGCTACACCTTC
TRBV27	TRBD1	few	TRBJ1-2	CASSPRTGRAYGYTF	TGTGCCAGCAGTCCCCGGACAGGGAGAGCCTATGGCTACACCTTC
TRBV6-5	.	.	TRBJ2-7	CASSYLGGYEQYF	TGTGCCAGCAGTTACCTGGGAGGTTACGAGCAGTACTTC
TRBV7-2	.	.	TRBJ2-1	CASSVVVSSYNEQFF	TGTGCCAGCAGCGTGGTCGTGTCCTCCTACAATGAGCAGTTCTTC
TRBV18	.	few	TRBJ2-1	CASSPQEDSEFF	TGTGCCAGCTCACCACAGGAGGACTCGGAGTTCTTC
TRBV27	.	.	TRBJ1-4	CASRVSRATNEKLFF	TGTGCCAGCAGGGTCTCACGGGCAACTAATGAAAAACTGTTTTTT
TRBV28	TRBD2	.	TRBJ2-3	CASKPLAGRHISTDTQYF	TGTGCCAGCAAACCCCTAGCGGGGCGTCATATATCAACAGATACGCAGTATTTT
TRBV4-2	TRBD1	.	TRBJ1-4	CASSQGGTGQRNEKLFF	TGTGCCAGCAGCCAAGGGGGGACAGGGCAACGAAACGAAAAACTGTTTTTT
TRBV7-8	TRBD1	.	TRBJ1-1	CASRSRGGDEAFF	TGTGCCAGCAGGAGCAGGGGGGGCGATGAAGCTTTCTTT
TRBV25-1	TRBD1	.	TRBJ1-6	CASSPTGNNSPLHF	TGTGCCAGCAGCCCGACAGGGAACAATTCACCCCTCCACTTT
TRBV4-3	.	many	TRBJ1-1	CASSQDRGTEAFF	TGCGCCAGCAGCCAAGATCGGGGAACCGAAGCTTTCTTT
TRBV6-2/TRBV6-3	.	.	TRBJ1-2	CASSFRQTGADGYTF	TGTGCCAGCAGTTTCCGCCAGACAGGAGCAGATGGCTACACCTTC
TRBV6-5	TRBD2	few	TRBJ2-7	CASSRGAGPYEQYF	TGTGCCAGCAGCCGGGGAGCGGGGCCTTACGAGCAGTACTTC
TRBV3-2	.	few	TRBJ2-5	CASSQGPSLAGAQETQYF	TGTGCCAGCAGCCAAGGCCCCTCCCTAGCGGGGGCCCAAGAGACCCAGTACTTC
TRBV5-4	TRBD1	.	TRBJ2-3	CASSSQGADPDTQYF	TGTGCCAGCAGCTCACAGGGGGCGGACCCAGATACGCAGTATTTT
TRBV5-1	.	.	TRBJ2-2	CASSLGTLGNGELFF	TGCGCCAGCAGCTTGGGGACGTTGGGCAACGGGGAGCTGTTTTTT
TRBV7-3	TRBD2	many	TRBJ2-7	CASSPTSGAYEQYF	TGTGCCAGCAGCCCAACTAGCGGAGCCTACGAGCAGTACTTC
TRBV11-2	TRBD2	few	TRBJ2-7	CASSPTSGPIFSYEQYF	TGTGCCAGCAGCCCAACTAGCGGCCCTATTTTCTCCTACGAGCAGTACTTC
TRBV11-2	.	few	TRBJ2-4	CASSSRDGGNIQYF	TGTGCCAGCAGCTCTCGGGATGGCGGGAACATTCAGTACTTC
TRBV7-2	.	.	TRBJ2-1	CASSLRAGDEQFF	TGTGCCAGCAGCTTACGGGCAGGAGATGAGCAGTTCTTC
TRBV30	TRBD2	.	TRBJ2-5	CAWSVAGTSGTQYF	TGTGCCTGGAGTGTAGCCGGGACTAGCGGAACCCAGTACTTC
TRBV12-3/TRBV12-4	.	.	TRBJ1-4	CASTRSSQRNEKLFF	TGTGCCAGCACCCGGTCTTCCCAACGGAATGAAAAACTGTTTTTT
TRBV4-3	.	.	TRBJ2-1	CASSQDAKQGYNEQFF	TGCGCCAGCAGCCAAGATGCCAAACAGGGTTACAATGAGCAGTTCTTC
TRBV30	.	.	TRBJ2-5	CAWSAGTQETQYF	TGTGCCTGGAGCGCCGGGACCCAAGAGACCCAGTACTTC
TRBV7-9	.	.	TRBJ2-5	CASSQIGGQETQYF	TGTGCCAGCAGCCAGATTGGGGGGCAAGAGACCCAGTACTTC
TRBV4-2	TRBD1	.	TRBJ1-1	CASSQAGQGWTEAFF	TGTGCCAGCAGCCAGGCGGGACAGGGCTGGACTGAAGCTTTCTTT
TRBV9	.	few	TRBJ2-5	CASSALAGGGETQYF	TGTGCCAGCAGCGCTTTAGCAGGGGGAGGGGAGACCCAGTACTTC
TRBV12-3/TRBV12-4	.	many	TRBJ2-7	CASKILGLPEQYF	TGTGCCAGCAAAATTCTAGGCCTGCCCGAGCAGTACTTC
TRBV10-3	.	.	TRBJ1-6	CAITGRPNSPLHF	TGTGCCATCACCGGACGGCCGAATTCACCCCTCCACTTT
TRBV5-6	TRBD2	.	TRBJ2-1	CASSRIASGNNEQFF	TGTGCCAGCAGCCGAATAGCTAGCGGGAACAATGAGCAGTTCTTC
TRBV6-2/TRBV6-3	TRBD1	.	TRBJ2-7	CASSYSGQGRSEQYF	TGTGCCAGCAGTTACTCGGGACAGGGGAGAAGCGAGCAGTACTTC
TRBV5-1	.	many	TRBJ2-1	CASSLGFVGSSYNEQFF	TGCGCCAGCAGCTTGGGATTCGTGGGTAGCTCCTACAATGAGCAGTTCTTC
TRBV4-1	TRBD2	.	TRBJ2-2	CASSQDSGLEVGELFF	TGCGCCAGCAGCCAAGATTCGGGACTAGAGGTCGGGGAGCTGTTTTTT
TRBV12-3/TRBV12-4	.	.	TRBJ1-2	CASSLLGSNYGYTF	TGTGCCAGCAGTTTATTGGGGTCCAACTATGGCTACACCTTC
TRBV20-1	.	few	TRBJ2-6	CSAREAGAGANVLTF	TGCAGTGCTAGAGAAGCGGGTGCAGGGGCCAACGTCCTGACTTTC
TRBV4-3	TRBD1	.	TRBJ2-1	CASSLSPQGAYNEQFF	TGCGCCAGCAGCCTGTCCCCCCAGGGGGCTTACAATGAGCAGTTCTTC
TRBV5-4	TRBD1	.	TRBJ2-1	CASRPSDREYNEQFF	TGTGCCAGCAGACCCTCGGACAGGGAGTACAATGAGCAGTTCTTC
TRBV20-1	TRBD2	few	TRBJ2-3	CSATTSGGPLVTDTQYF	TGCAGTGCGACGACTAGCGGGGGGCCCCTTGTTACAGATACGCAGTATTTT
TRBV7-7	TRBD1	few	TRBJ2-2	CASRAGGATGELFF	TGTGCTAGCAGGGCAGGGGGCGCGACCGGGGAGCTGTTTTTT
TRBV3-1	TRBD2	few	TRBJ2-3	CASSPGLAGAGRGDTQYF	TGTGCCAGCAGCCCAGGACTAGCGGGGGCCGGCCGTGGAGATACGCAGTATTTT
TRBV4-1	TRBD2	.	TRBJ2-3	CASSHPWGGGGGDTQYF	TGCGCCAGCAGCCACCCCTGGGGCGGGGGGGGTGGAGATACGCAGTATTTT
TRBV28	.	.	TRBJ2-2	CASTLGAAGSGELFF	TGTGCCAGCACCCTGGGGGCAGCGGGGTCCGGGGAGCTGTTTTTT
TRBV29-1	TRBD1	few	TRBJ2-3	CSVGGQGADTQYF	TGCAGCGTTGGGGGACAGGGGGCAGATACGCAGTATTTT
TRBV11-2	.	.	TRBJ2-5	CASSDRRDSGTQETQYF	TGTGCCAGCAGCGACCGGCGGGATAGCGGCACCCAAGAGACCCAGTACTTC
TRBV9	.	.	TRBJ2-2	CASSVGTVHHGELFF	TGTGCCAGCAGCGTAGGGACGGTTCATCACGGGGAGCTGTTTTTT
TRBV12-3/TRBV12-4	.	.	TRBJ2-2	CASTLRAVNTGELFF	TGTGCCAGCACCCTTAGGGCGGTGAACACCGGGGAGCTGTTTTTT
TRBV12-3/TRBV12-4	TRBD2	.	TRBJ2-3	CASSHPGGGGPTDTQYF	TGTGCCAGCAGCCACCCCGGCGGGGGAGGCCCCACAGATACGCAGTATTTT